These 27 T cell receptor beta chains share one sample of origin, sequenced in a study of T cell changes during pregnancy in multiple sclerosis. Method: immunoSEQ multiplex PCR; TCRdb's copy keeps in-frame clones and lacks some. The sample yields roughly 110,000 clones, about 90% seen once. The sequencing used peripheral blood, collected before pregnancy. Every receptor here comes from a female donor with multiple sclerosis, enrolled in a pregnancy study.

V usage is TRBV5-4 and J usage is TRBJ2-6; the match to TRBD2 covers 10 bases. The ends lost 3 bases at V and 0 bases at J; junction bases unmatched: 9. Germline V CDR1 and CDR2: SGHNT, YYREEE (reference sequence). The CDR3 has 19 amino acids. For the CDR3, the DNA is TGTGCCAGCAGCTCCCCGGGACTAGCGATTAGCTCTGGGGCCAACGTCCTGACTTTC. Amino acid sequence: CASSSPGLAISSGANVLTF.

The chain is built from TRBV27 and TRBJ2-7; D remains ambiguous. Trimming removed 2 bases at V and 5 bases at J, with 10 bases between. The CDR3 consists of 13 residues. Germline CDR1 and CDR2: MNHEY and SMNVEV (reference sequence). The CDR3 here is CASSLNSIDEQYF. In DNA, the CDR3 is TGTGCCAGCAGTTTAAACAGTATAGACGAGCAGTACTTC.

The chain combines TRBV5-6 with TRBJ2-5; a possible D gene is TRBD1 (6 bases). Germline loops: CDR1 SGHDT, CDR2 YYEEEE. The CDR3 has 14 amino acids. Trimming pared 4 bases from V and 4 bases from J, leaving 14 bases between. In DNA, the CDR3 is TGTGCCAGCAGCCCACAGGGACGGGTAGAGACCCAGTACTTC. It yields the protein CASSPQGRVETQYF.

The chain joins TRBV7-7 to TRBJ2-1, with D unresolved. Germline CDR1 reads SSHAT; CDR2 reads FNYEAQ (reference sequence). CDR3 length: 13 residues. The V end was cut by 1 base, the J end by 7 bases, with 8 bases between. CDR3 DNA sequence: TGTGCCAGCAGCTTAGGGCTAGGTAATGAGCAGTTCTTC. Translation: CASSLGLGNEQFF.

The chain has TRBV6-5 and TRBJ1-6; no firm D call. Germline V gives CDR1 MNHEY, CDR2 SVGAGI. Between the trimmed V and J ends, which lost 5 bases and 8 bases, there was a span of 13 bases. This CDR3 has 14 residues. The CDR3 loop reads CASSLGREDSPLHF. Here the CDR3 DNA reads TGTGCCAGCAGTCTAGGGAGAGAAGATTCACCCCTCCACTTT.

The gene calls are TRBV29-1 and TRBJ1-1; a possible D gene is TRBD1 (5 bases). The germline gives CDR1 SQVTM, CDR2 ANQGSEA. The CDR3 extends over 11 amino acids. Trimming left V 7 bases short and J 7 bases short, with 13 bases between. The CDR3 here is CSAGGVGEAFF. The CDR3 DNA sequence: TGCAGCGCGGGGGGGGTGGGTGAAGCTTTCTTT.

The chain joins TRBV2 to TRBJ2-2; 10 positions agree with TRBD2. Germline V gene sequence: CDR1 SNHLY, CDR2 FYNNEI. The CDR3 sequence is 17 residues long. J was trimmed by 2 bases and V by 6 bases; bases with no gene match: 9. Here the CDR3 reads CASSETSGVANTGELFF. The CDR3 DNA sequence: TGTGCCAGCAGCGAAACTAGCGGGGTCGCTAACACCGGGGAGCTGTTTTTT.

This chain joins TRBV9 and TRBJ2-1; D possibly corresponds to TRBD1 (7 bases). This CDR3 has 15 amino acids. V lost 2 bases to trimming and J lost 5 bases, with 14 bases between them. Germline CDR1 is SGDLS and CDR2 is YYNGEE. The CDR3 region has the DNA TGTGCCAGCAGCGTGCAGGGGGGCGGCCACAATGAGCAGTTCTTC. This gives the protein CASSVQGGGHNEQFF.

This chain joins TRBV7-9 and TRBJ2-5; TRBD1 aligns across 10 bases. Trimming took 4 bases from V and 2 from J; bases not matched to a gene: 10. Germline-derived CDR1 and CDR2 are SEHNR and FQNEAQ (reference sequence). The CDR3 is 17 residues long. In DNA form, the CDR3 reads TGTGCCAGCAGCTCAGGACAGGGGGGTGGAGGGCAAGAGACCCAGTACTTC. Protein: CASSSGQGGGGQETQYF.

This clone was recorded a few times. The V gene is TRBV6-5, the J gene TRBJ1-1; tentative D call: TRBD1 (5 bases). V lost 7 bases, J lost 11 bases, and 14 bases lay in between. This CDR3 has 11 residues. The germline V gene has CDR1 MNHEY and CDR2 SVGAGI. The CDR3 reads CASTRGVLAFF. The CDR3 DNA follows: TGTGCCAGCACGCGGGGGGTGTTGGCTTTCTTT.

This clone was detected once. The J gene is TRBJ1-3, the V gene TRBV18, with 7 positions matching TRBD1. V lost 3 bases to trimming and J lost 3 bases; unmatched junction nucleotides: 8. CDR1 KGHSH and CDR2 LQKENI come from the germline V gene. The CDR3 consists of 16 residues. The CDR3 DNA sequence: TGTGCCAGCTCACCTTCAGGGACAGCGATTGGAAACACCATATATTTT. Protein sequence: CASSPSGTAIGNTIYF.

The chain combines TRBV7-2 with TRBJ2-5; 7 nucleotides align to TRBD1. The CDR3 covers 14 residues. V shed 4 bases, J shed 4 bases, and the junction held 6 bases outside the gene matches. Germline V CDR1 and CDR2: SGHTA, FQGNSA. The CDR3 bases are TGTGCCAGCAGCTCGACAGGGAGCGGAGAGACCCAGTACTTC. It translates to CASSSTGSGETQYF.

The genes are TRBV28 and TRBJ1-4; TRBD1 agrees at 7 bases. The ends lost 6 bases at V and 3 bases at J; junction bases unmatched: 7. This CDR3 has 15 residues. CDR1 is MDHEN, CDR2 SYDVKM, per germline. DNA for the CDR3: TGTGCCAGCAGACCCGACAGGGCGGCTAATGAAAAACTGTTTTTT. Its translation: CASRPDRAANEKLFF. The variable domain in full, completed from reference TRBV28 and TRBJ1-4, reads DVKVTQSSRYLVKRTGEKVFLECVQDMDHENMFWYRQDPGLGLRLIYFSYDVKMKEKGDIPEGYSVSREKKERFSLILESASTNQTSMYLCASRPDRAANEKLFFGSGTQLSVL.

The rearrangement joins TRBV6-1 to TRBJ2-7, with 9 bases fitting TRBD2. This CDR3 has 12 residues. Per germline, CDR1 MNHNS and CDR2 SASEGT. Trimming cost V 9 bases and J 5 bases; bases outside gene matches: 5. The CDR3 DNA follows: TGTGCCAGTAGCGGGAGACCCCACGAGCAGTACTTC. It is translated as CASSGRPHEQYF.

DNA for the CDR3: TGTGCCAGCAGCTTAGCGTACGGCTCCTACGAGCAGTACTTC. This encodes CASSLAYGSYEQYF. The gene calls are TRBV7-9 and TRBJ2-7; D gene ambiguous. The V and J ends lost 0 bases and 0 bases respectively, with 6 bases between them. In germline, CDR1 is SEHNR, CDR2 FQNEAQ (reference sequence). The length of the CDR3 is 14 residues.

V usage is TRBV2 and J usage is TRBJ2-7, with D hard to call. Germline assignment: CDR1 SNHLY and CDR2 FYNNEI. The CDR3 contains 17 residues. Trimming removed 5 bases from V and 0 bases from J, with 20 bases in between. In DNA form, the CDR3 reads TGTGCCAGCAGTATTATAGCCAGAGATTTTAGCTCCTACGAGCAGTACTTC. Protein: CASSIIARDFSSYEQYF.

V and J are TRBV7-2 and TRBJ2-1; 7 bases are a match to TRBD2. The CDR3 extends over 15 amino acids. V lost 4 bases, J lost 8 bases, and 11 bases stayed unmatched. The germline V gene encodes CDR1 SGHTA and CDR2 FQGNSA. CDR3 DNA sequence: TGTGCCAGCAGCTCCGGGACTACCGGCTTCGATGAGCAGTTCTTC. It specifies CASSSGTTGFDEQFF.

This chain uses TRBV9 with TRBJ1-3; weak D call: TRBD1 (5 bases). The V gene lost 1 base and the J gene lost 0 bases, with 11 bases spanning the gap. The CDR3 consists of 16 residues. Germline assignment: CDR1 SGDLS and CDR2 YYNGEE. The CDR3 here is CASSVLTDPSGNTIYF. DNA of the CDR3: TGTGCCAGCAGCGTACTGACAGACCCCTCTGGAAACACCATATATTTT.

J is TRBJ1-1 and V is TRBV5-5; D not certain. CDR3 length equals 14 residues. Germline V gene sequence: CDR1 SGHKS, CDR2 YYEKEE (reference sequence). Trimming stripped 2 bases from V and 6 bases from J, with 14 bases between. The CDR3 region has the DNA TGTGCCAGCAGCTTAATAGACGGAGTCGCTGAAGCTTTCTTT. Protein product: CASSLIDGVAEAFF.

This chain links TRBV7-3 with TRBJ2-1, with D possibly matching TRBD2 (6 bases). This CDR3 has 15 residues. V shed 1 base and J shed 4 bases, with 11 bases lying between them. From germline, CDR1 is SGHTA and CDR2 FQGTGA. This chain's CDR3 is CASSLNFGSYNEQFF. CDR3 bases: TGTGCCAGCAGCTTAAACTTCGGGAGTTACAATGAGCAGTTCTTC.

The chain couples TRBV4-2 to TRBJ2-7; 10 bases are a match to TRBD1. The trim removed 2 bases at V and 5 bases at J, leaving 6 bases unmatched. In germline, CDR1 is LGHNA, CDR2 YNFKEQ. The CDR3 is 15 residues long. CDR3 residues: CASSQSGDRGDEQYF. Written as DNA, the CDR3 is TGTGCCAGCAGCCAAAGTGGGGACAGGGGCGACGAGCAGTACTTC.

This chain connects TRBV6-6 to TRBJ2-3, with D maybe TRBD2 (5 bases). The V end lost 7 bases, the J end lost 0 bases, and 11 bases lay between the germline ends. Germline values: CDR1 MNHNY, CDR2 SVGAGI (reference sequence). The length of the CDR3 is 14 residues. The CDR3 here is CASTSPGSTDTQYF. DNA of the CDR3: TGTGCCAGCACCTCGCCGGGGAGCACAGATACGCAGTATTTT.

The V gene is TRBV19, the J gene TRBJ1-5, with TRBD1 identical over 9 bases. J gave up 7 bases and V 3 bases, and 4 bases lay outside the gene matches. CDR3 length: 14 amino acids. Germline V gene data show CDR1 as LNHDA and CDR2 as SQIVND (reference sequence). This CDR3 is CASSMTGGRQPQHF. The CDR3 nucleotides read TGTGCCAGTAGTATGACAGGGGGTAGACAGCCCCAGCATTTT.

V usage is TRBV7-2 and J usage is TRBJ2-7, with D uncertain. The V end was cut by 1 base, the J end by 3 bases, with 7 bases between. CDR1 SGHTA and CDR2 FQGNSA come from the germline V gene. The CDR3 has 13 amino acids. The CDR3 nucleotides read TGTGCCAGCAGCTTAGGACAATTCTACGAGCAGTACTTC. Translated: CASSLGQFYEQYF.

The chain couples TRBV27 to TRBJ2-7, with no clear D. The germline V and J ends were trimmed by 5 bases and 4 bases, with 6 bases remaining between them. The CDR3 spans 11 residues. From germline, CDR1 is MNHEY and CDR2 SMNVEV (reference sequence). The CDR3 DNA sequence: TGTGCCAGCAGTAACTTTTACGAGCAGTACTTC. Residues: CASSNFYEQYF.

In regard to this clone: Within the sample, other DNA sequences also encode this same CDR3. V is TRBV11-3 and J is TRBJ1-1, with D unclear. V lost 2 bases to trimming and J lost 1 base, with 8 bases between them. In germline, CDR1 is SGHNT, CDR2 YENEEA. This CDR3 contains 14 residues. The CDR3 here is CASSLSGSNTEAFF. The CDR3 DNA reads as TGTGCCAGCAGCTTATCGGGATCGAACACTGAAGCTTTCTTT.

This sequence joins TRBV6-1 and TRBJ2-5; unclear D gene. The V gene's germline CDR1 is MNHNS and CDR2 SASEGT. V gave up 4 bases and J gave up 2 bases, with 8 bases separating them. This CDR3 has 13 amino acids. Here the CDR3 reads CASSAIVQETQYF. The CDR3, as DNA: TGTGCCAGCAGTGCCATAGTACAAGAGACCCAGTACTTC.